The entry below gives a single T cell receptor (beta chain) sequence along with its context. Its target is not known. The sample's time point: persistent/refractory GD, antithyroid drugs over 5 years with positive TRAb. Preparation of the TCR library used RNA extracted from PBMCs. These data originate in a study of regulatory T cells in long-lasting Graves disease. Per germline, CDR1 LGHDT and CDR2 YNNKEL (reference sequence). This CDR3 comprises 14 residues. V lost 6 bases to trimming and J lost 4 bases; unmatched junction nucleotides: 4. Study conclusions and caveats: Persistent disease was associated with favored TRBV28 usage and with favored use of TRBJ1-2 and TRBJ2-5.

Relying on iRepertoire HTBI primers and Arm-PCR of CDR3 regions, the team built TCR beta libraries. From the multiplex PCR reads, TCRdb called clonotypes with MiXCR, one entry per CDR3 protein. The table has more than 350,000 distinct CDR3 sequences, around 20% seen once; the top ten hold roughly 13%. The source of this sequence is a female donor with Graves disease. The chain recombines TRBV3-1 with TRBJ2-2; 8 bases are shared with TRBD2. The specimen was peripheral blood mononuclear cells (PBMCs), collected when the disease was refractory, from a patient treated with antithyroid drugs. This CDR3 reads CASRRLAPTGELFF. The DNA for the CDR3 is TGTGCCAGCAGGCGACTAGCGCCCACCGGGGAGCTGTTTTTT.